One and the same sample provided the 29 T cell receptor beta chains below, sequenced in a study of cytomegalovirus exposure and HLA in healthy donors. Repertoires were generated with immunoSEQ multiplex PCR, while TCRdb's copy carries only in-frame clones and drops some. The sample holds about 160,000 clones, 89% seen once. The sequenced sample consisted of PBMCs. The receptors stem from a woman between 18 and 30 years old in good health and CMV-seropositive.

The chain carries TRBV5-6 and TRBJ2-6, with D maybe TRBD2 (5 bases). Germline V CDR1 and CDR2: SGHDT, YYEEEE. V was clipped by 2 bases and J by 0 bases, with 15 bases between them. The CDR3 loop spans 18 amino acids. This CDR3 reads CASSFLSAVNSGANVLTF. The CDR3 coding sequence is TGTGCCAGCAGCTTTTTGTCAGCGGTGAACTCTGGGGCCAACGTCCTGACTTTC.

This chain joins TRBV5-4 and TRBJ2-2, with 8 bases fitting TRBD1. CDR1 and CDR2 from the germline V gene are SGHNT and YYREEE (reference sequence). The CDR3 is 15 amino acids. J gave up 6 bases and V 7 bases, and 11 bases lay outside the gene matches. The CDR3 DNA reads TGTGCCAGCGCACCGGGGACAGGTTGGTCCGGGGAGCTGTTTTTT. Translating gives CASAPGTGWSGELFF.

The chain carries TRBV4-1 and TRBJ2-5, with 8 bases matching TRBD1. Trimming cost V 5 bases and J 5 bases; bases outside gene matches: 10. The germline V gene has CDR1 MGHRA and CDR2 YSYEKL. The CDR3 extends over 15 amino acids. The CDR3 nucleotides read TGCGCCAGCAGCGTACAGGACAGGGCTAGGGAGACCCAGTACTTC. Translation: CASSVQDRARETQYF.

This chain connects TRBV19 to TRBJ2-3; D ambiguous. Trimming removed 5 bases at V and 2 bases at J, with 11 bases between. The V gene's germline CDR1 is LNHDA and CDR2 SQIVND (reference sequence). The length of the CDR3 is 14 residues. The CDR3 nucleotides read TGTGCCAGTAGTGCCCAGCGACCCACAGATACGCAGTATTTT. Its translation is CASSAQRPTDTQYF.

The chain uses TRBV2 and TRBJ1-2; D unresolved. Germline CDR1 SNHLY, CDR2 FYNNEI. Trimming took off 3 bases at V and 4 bases at J, with 15 bases between the two ends. The CDR3 has 15 amino acids. The CDR3 nucleotides are TGTGCCAGCAGTGATAGAGGGCAACTAATCTATGGCTACACCTTC. Its translation: CASSDRGQLIYGYTF.

V usage is TRBV5-1 and J usage is TRBJ2-3, with TRBD1 identical over 10 bases. CDR3 length: 14 amino acids. Per the germline V gene, CDR1 is SGHRS and CDR2 is YFSETQ. V gave up 4 bases and J gave up 4 bases; unmatched junction bases: 3. DNA for the CDR3: TGCGCCAGCAGCCCCGGACAGGGGGCAGATACGCAGTATTTT. Its translation is CASSPGQGADTQYF.

V gene TRBV5-8 combines with J gene TRBJ2-4; maybe TRBD1 (6 bases). From germline, CDR1 is SGHTS and CDR2 YDEGEE. The CDR3 loop spans 11 amino acids. V gave up 7 bases and J gave up 6 bases, with 8 bases separating them. The chain's CDR3 is CASPQGNIQYF. As DNA, the CDR3 is TGTGCCAGCCCACAGGGAAACATTCAGTACTTC. The full variable domain, its missing parts supplied by reference TRBV5-8 and TRBJ2-4, is EAGVTQSPTHLIKTRGQQATLRCSPISGHTSVYWYQQALGLGLQFLLWYDEGEERNRGNFPPRFSGRQFPNYSSELNVNALELEDSALYLCASPQGNIQYFGAGTRLSVL.

The chain has TRBV30 and TRBJ2-1; a possible D gene is TRBD2 (5 bases). V was pared by 6 bases and J by 7 bases, with 10 bases between. CDR1 and CDR2 (germline): GTSNPN, SVGIG (reference sequence). CDR3 length: 11 amino acids. The CDR3 here is CACTWENEQFF. The CDR3 bases are TGTGCCTGTACTTGGGAGAATGAGCAGTTCTTC.

The rearrangement joins TRBV5-6 to TRBJ2-6, with unresolved D. Germline V gene data show CDR1 as SGHDT and CDR2 as YYEEEE. This CDR3 has 14 residues. Trimming shortened V by 4 bases and J by 0 bases, and 5 bases separated the two germline ends. In nucleotides, the CDR3 is TGTGCCAGCAGCCTAAGCTCTGGGGCCAACGTCCTGACTTTC. Its protein is CASSLSSGANVLTF. The whole variable domain, filled in from reference TRBV5-6 and TRBJ2-6, reads DAGVTQSPTHLIKTRGQQVTLRCSPKSGHDTVSWYQQALGQGPQFIFQYYEEEERQRGNFPDRFSGHQFPNYSSELNVNALLLGDSALYLCASSLSSGANVLTFGAGSRLTVL.

The J gene is TRBJ2-3, the V gene TRBV7-2, with 8 bases fitting TRBD2. CDR1 is SGHTA and CDR2 is FQGNSA in the germline V gene. The CDR3 sequence is 16 residues long. The V and J ends lost 2 bases and 2 bases, in that order; junction bases with no gene match: 6. DNA for the CDR3: TGTGCCAGCAGCTTATACGGCGGGAGGTCCACAGATACGCAGTATTTT. Translation gives CASSLYGGRSTDTQYF.

The V and J genes are TRBV4-1 and TRBJ2-1, with 9 bases that match TRBD2. V trimming: 2 bases; J trimming: 2 bases; junction bases outside the gene matches: 10. Germline CDR1 reads MGHRA; CDR2 reads YSYEKL. The CDR3 consists of 18 residues. CDR3 nucleotides: TGCGCCAGCAGCCAAAGCGACCATAAGCGGGAGGCCTACAATGAGCAGTTCTTC. This gives the protein CASSQSDHKREAYNEQFF.

DNA for the CDR3: TGTGCCAGTAGTACAGCAGGGTTATTAGGGGCCAACGTCCTGACTTTC. Translation: CASSTAGLLGANVLTF. The V and J genes are TRBV19 and TRBJ2-6, with a weak D call TRBD1 (5 bases). Germline V gene sequence: CDR1 LNHDA, CDR2 SQIVND (reference sequence). This CDR3 contains 16 residues. Trimming removed 4 bases at V and 4 bases at J, with 14 bases between.

The V gene is TRBV11-3, the J gene TRBJ2-1; the match to TRBD1 covers 11 bases. V lost 5 bases, J lost 7 bases, and 10 bases stayed unmatched. The CDR3 has 16 residues. In germline, CDR1 is SGHNT, CDR2 YENEEA. The CDR3 spells CASSHAGTGGMNEQFF. In nucleotides, the CDR3 is TGTGCCAGCAGCCATGCCGGGACAGGGGGTATGAATGAGCAGTTCTTC.

The chain employs TRBV10-3 and TRBJ1-3; D gene ambiguous. Germline assignment: CDR1 ENHRY and CDR2 SYGVKD. This CDR3 has 14 residues. V was pared by 10 bases and J by 0 bases, with 13 bases between. CDR3 in amino acids: CATRGVNSGNTIYF. The CDR3 nucleotides are TGTGCCACCCGAGGAGTAAACTCTGGAAACACCATATATTTT.

This chain links TRBV30 with TRBJ1-4; D possibly corresponds to TRBD1 (6 bases). The V end lost 5 bases, the J end lost 7 bases, and 20 bases lay between the germline ends. The germline V gene has CDR1 GTSNPN and CDR2 SVGIG (reference sequence). This CDR3 has 15 residues. The CDR3 sequence: CAWHPQTGLREKLFF. As DNA, the CDR3 is TGTGCCTGGCACCCCCAGACAGGCCTACGTGAAAAACTGTTTTTT.

The chain uses TRBV19 and TRBJ2-7; 10 bases are a match to TRBD2. Germline CDR1 reads LNHDA; CDR2 reads SQIVND (reference sequence). V lost 1 base and J lost 5; bases outside the gene matches: 11. This CDR3 region has 17 residues. This CDR3 is CASSIVPPSGRANEQYF. The CDR3 DNA sequence: TGTGCCAGTAGTATAGTCCCCCCCAGCGGGAGGGCCAACGAGCAGTACTTC.

A remark on this clone: Other DNA sequences of this sample code for an identical CDR3. The chain has TRBV27 and TRBJ2-3; D is undetermined. V lost 3 bases, J lost 1 base, and 5 bases lay in between. The V gene's germline CDR1 is MNHEY and CDR2 SMNVEV (reference sequence). The CDR3 totals 13 residues. In DNA, the CDR3 is TGTGCCAGCAGTTTGTTAGGCACAGATACGCAGTATTTT. Protein product: CASSLLGTDTQYF.

This clone was detected only once. The rearrangement uses TRBV9 and TRBJ2-5, with 8 positions matching TRBD2. Per the germline V gene, CDR1 is SGDLS and CDR2 is YYNGEE. The V gene end was trimmed by 1 base and the J gene end by 5 bases; junction bases not matched to a gene: 13. This CDR3 region has 17 residues. The DNA of the CDR3 is TGTGCCAGCAGCGTATCGTACGCTAGCGGGTTTGGGGAGACCCAGTACTTC. Encoded protein: CASSVSYASGFGETQYF.

V is TRBV19 and J is TRBJ1-5; D is ambiguous. V shed 2 bases and J shed 0 bases, with 8 bases lying between them. Germline V gene data show CDR1 as LNHDA and CDR2 as SQIVND (reference sequence). The CDR3 extends over 15 amino acids. CDR3 sequence: CASSILASSNQPQHF. The CDR3 coding sequence is TGTGCCAGTAGTATACTGGCTAGTAGCAATCAGCCCCAGCATTTT.

The genes are TRBV27 and TRBJ2-5; the match to TRBD1 covers 10 bases. Trimming cost V 5 bases and J 5 bases; bases outside gene matches: 5. This CDR3 contains 14 residues. Per the germline V gene, CDR1 is MNHEY and CDR2 is SMNVEV (reference sequence). DNA of the CDR3: TGTGCCAGCAGTCCAGTGGACAGGGGGGAGACCCAGTACTTC. Protein product: CASSPVDRGETQYF.

The chain employs TRBV27 and TRBJ1-2; 9 nucleotides align to TRBD1. The germline CDR1 and CDR2 sequences are MNHEY and SMNVEV (reference sequence). The V and J ends lost 4 bases and 3 bases, in that order; junction bases with no gene match: 9. This CDR3 has 16 amino acids. CDR3 region: CASSWKTGGEDYGYTF. CDR3 DNA: TGTGCCAGCAGTTGGAAAACAGGGGGCGAAGACTATGGCTACACCTTC.

This clone was recorded once. This rearrangement joins TRBV7-9 to TRBJ2-1, with 7 bases lining up with TRBD2. With V trimmed by 3 bases and J by 3 bases, 2 bases remained unmatched. Germline V CDR1 and CDR2: SEHNR, FQNEAQ (reference sequence). This CDR3 is 14 amino acids long. As DNA, the CDR3 is TGTGCCAGCAGCTTTCGGGAGGACTACAATGAGCAGTTCTTC. Its translation is CASSFREDYNEQFF.

On this clone itself: A read error may produce the germline difference seen at one junction end. The J gene is TRBJ2-4, the V gene TRBV4-1; no reliable D call. Looked up from germline, CDR1 is MGHRA and CDR2 is YSYEKL. The CDR3 has 15 residues. The CDR3 region is CASSLGPGRVTGLDF. The CDR3 coding sequence is TGCGCCAGCAGCCTCGGCCCTGGAAGAGTCACGGGTTTAGACTTC.

This clone was found once. The chain uses TRBV4-1 and TRBJ2-1; TRBD2 matches 9 bases. Germline CDR1 and CDR2: MGHRA and YSYEKL. Unmatched junction bases numbered 10, after V lost 4 bases and J lost 9 bases. The CDR3 is 15 amino acids. The CDR3 reads CASSPAGGPVGEQFF. DNA for the CDR3: TGCGCCAGCAGCCCGGCGGGAGGGCCGGTCGGTGAGCAGTTCTTC.

J is TRBJ1-4 and V is TRBV30, with D uncertain. Trimming cost V 3 bases and J 2 bases, with 7 bases left between them. CDR3 length equals 13 residues. From germline, CDR1 is GTSNPN and CDR2 SVGIG (reference sequence). CDR3: CAWRTQTNEKLFF. The CDR3, as DNA: TGTGCCTGGAGGACTCAGACTAATGAAAAACTGTTTTTT.

The chain links TRBV9 to TRBJ2-7, with 11 bases lining up with TRBD1. CDR1 and CDR2 from the germline V gene are SGDLS and YYNGEE. Trimming cost V 4 bases and J 7 bases; bases outside gene matches: 7. The CDR3 is 14 amino acids. The CDR3 nucleotides are TGTGCCAGCAGCTCCGGACAGGGGGCAGGGGAGCAGTACTTC. Translated: CASSSGQGAGEQYF.

The gene calls are TRBV18 and TRBJ2-6; the D is unclear. There are 14 residues in the CDR3. Germline CDR1 reads KGHSH; CDR2 reads LQKENI. The V end lost 3 bases, the J end lost 4 bases, and 7 bases lay between the germline ends. CDR3 protein: CASSPQQGANVLTF. DNA for the CDR3: TGTGCCAGCTCACCCCAACAAGGGGCCAACGTCCTGACTTTC.

This sequence joins TRBV11-2 and TRBJ2-7, with D possibly being TRBD2 (5 bases). CDR1 SGHAT and CDR2 FQNNGV come from the germline V gene. Trimming left V 5 bases short and J 2 bases short, with 19 bases between. CDR3 size: 16 residues. CDR3 amino acids: CASSRRKLATTYEQYF. Here the CDR3 DNA reads TGTGCCAGCAGCCGGCGTAAGTTAGCGACGACCTACGAGCAGTACTTC.

This rearrangement joins TRBV11-1 to TRBJ2-1; weak D call: TRBD2 (6 bases). The V gene's germline CDR1 is SGHAT and CDR2 FQDESV (reference sequence). The CDR3 is made up of 12 amino acids. Trimming removed 4 bases from V and 6 bases from J, with 7 bases in between. CDR3 bases: TGTGCCAGCAGCTCGCGGGGCAATGAGCAGTTCTTC. It yields the protein CASSSRGNEQFF.